This T cell receptor (beta chain) originates from a study of cytomegalovirus exposure and HLA in healthy donors. V shed 0 bases, J shed 2 bases, and the junction held 5 bases outside the gene matches. CDR3 length: 16 residues. CDR1 and CDR2 from the germline V gene are MNHEY and SMNVEV (reference sequence). For this clone: Its target is unknown.

The PCR employed 60 Vbeta primers together with 13 Jbeta primers. The assay was immunoSEQ multiplex PCR, and TCRdb's table has in-frame clones only and misses some. The table shows approximately 100,000 clones, with around 79% occurring only once. Study-wide findings and caveats: Presence/absence results assume similar sequencing depth per donor, which may not hold.

The material sequenced was PBMCs. The chain recombines TRBV27 with TRBJ2-3, with 7 nucleotides matching TRBD1. This receptor was identified in a woman between 40 and 50 years old in good health and CMV-seronegative. The CDR3 loop is CASSLSSQGPTDTQYF. The CDR3 DNA is TGTGCCAGCAGTTTATCCTCACAGGGGCCCACAGATACGCAGTATTTT.